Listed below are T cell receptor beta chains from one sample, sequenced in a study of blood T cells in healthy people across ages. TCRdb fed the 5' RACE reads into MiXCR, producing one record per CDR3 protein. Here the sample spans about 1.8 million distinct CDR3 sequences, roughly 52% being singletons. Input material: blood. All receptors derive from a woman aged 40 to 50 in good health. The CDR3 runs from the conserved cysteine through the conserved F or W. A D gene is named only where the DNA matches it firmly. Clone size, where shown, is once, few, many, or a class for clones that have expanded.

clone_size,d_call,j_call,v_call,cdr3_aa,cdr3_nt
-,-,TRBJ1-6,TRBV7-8,CASSLRVSPLHF,TGTGCCAGCAGCTTAAGGGTTTCACCCCTCCACTTT
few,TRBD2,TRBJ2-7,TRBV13,CASSPIRGGSYEQYF,TGTGCCAGCAGCCCCATCCGCGGGGGCTCCTACGAGCAGTACTTC
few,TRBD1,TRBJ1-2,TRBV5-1,CASSLQTWTGISRGYTF,TGCGCCAGCAGCTTACAAACGTGGACAGGGATTTCTAGAGGCTACACCTTC
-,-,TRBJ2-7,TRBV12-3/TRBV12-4,CASSSLQGYYEQYF,TGTGCCAGCAGTTCCCTCCAGGGATACTACGAGCAGTACTTC
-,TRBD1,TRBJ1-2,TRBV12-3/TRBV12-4,CASSPGTGVSGYTF,TGTGCCAGCAGCCCCGGGACAGGGGTTTCTGGCTACACCTTC
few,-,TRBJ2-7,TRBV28,CASSHTARPSYEQYF,TGTGCCAGCAGTCACACAGCACGGCCCTCCTACGAGCAGTACTTC
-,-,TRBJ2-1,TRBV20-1,CSTRPGGPRYNEQFF,TGCAGTACCCGCCCGGGGGGCCCGCGATACAATGAGCAGTTCTTC
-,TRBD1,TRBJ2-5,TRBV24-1,CATSDPGQGTETQYF,TGTGCCACCAGTGACCCGGGACAGGGGACTGAGACCCAGTACTTC
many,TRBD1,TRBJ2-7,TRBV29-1,CSVRTGSSYEQYF,TGCAGCGTCCGGACAGGGAGCTCCTACGAGCAGTACTTC
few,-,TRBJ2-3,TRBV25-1,CASGRGGFITDTQYF,TGTGCCAGCGGCAGGGGAGGGTTTATCACAGATACGCAGTATTTT
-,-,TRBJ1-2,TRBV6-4,CASSQGIDYGYTF,TGTGCCAGCAGTCAGGGGATAGACTATGGCTACACCTTC
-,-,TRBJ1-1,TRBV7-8,CASSFGMGMFAEAFF,TGTGCCAGCAGCTTTGGGATGGGGATGTTTGCTGAAGCTTTCTTT
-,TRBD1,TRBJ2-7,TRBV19,CATSGQANSYEQYF,TGTGCCACCAGTGGACAGGCTAACTCCTACGAGCAGTACTTC
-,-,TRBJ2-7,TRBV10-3,CATSEITTNYEQYF,TGTGCCACCAGTGAGATTACGACAAACTACGAGCAGTACTTC
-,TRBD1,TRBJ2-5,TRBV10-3,CAIRPGTGGGTQYF,TGTGCCATCCGTCCCGGGACAGGGGGCGGGACCCAGTACTTC
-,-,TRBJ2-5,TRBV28,CASSFQGTGETQYF,TGTGCCAGCAGTTTTCAGGGGACGGGAGAGACCCAGTACTTC
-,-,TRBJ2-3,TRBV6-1,CASSSRLTPFADTQYF,TGTGCCAGCTCAAGCAGACTGACACCGTTCGCAGATACGCAGTATTTT
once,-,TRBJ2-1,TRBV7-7,CASSLSARLNEQFF,TGTGCTAGCAGCTTATCGGCCAGGCTCAATGAGCAGTTCTTC
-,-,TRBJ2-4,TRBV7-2,CASSPQRGGYIQYF,TGTGCCAGCAGCCCTCAGCGAGGGGGTTACATTCAGTACTTC
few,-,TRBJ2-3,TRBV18,CASSQQKGRQITDTQYF,TGTGCCAGCTCACAGCAGAAAGGCCGGCAGATCACAGATACGCAGTATTTT
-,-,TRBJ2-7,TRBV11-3,CASSRTDEYEQYF,TGTGCCAGCAGCCGAACGGATGAGTACGAGCAGTACTTC
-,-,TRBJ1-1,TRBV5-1,CASRAAPTMNTEAFF,TGCGCCAGCAGGGCAGCCCCGACGATGAACACTGAAGCTTTCTTT
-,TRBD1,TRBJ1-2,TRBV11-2,CASSAGQGRGYTF,TGTGCCAGCAGCGCGGGACAGGGACGGGGCTACACCTTC
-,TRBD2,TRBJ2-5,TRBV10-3,CAIRSRGEETQYF,TGTGCCATCCGATCACGGGGGGAAGAGACCCAGTACTTC
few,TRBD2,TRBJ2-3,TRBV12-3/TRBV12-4,CASNRQRGLDTQYF,TGTGCCAGCAATAGACAGCGGGGGTTAGATACGCAGTATTTT
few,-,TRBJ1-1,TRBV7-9,CASSFRTGTATEAFF,TGTGCCAGCAGCTTCCGCACCGGGACCGCAACTGAAGCTTTCTTT